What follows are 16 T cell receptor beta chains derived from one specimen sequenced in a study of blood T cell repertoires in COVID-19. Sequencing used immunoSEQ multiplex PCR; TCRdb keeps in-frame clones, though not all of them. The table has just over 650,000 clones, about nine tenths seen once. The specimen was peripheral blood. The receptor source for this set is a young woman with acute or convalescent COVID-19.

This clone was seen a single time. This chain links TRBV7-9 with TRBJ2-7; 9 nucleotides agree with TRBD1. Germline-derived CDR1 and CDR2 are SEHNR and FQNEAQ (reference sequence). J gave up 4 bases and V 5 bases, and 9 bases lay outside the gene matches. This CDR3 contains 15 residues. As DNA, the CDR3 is TGTGCCAGCAGCCACGACAGGGGGAAGTCTTACGAGCAGTACTTC. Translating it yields CASSHDRGKSYEQYF.

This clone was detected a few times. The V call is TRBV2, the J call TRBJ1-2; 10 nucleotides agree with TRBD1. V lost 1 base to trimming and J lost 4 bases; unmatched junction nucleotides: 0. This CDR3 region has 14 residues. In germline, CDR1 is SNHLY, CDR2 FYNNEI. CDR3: CASSEGDRGYGYTF. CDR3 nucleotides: TGTGCCAGCAGTGAAGGGGACAGGGGCTATGGCTACACCTTC.

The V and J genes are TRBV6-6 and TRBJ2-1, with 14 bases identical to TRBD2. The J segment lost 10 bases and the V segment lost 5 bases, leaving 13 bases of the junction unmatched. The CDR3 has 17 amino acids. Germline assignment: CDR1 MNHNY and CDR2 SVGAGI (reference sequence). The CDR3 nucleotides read TGTGCCAGCAGTCTCTCCCCGACTAGCGGGGGGGGCGGCGAGCAGTTCTTC. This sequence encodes CASSLSPTSGGGGEQFF.

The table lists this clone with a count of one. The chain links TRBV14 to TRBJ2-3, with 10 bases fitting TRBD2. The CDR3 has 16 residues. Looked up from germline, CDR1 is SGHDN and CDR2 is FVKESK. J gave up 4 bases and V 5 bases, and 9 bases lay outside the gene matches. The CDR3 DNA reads TGTGCCAGCAGCTTCTTAGCGGGGGGAGGCCCAGATACGCAGTATTTT. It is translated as CASSFLAGGGPDTQYF. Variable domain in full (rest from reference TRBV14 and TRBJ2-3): EAGVTQFPSHSVIEKGQTVTLRCDPISGHDNLYWYRRVMGKEIKFLLHFVKESKQDESGMPNNRFLAERTGGTYSTLKVQPAELEDSGVYFCASSFLAGGGPDTQYFGPGTRLTVL.

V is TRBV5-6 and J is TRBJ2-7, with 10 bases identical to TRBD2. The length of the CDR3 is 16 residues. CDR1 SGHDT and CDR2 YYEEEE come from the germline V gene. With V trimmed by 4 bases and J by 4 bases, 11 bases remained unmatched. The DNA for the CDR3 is TGTGCCAGCAGCGCCCAGCCTAGCGGGGGTGGGTACGAGCAGTACTTC. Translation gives CASSAQPSGGGYEQYF. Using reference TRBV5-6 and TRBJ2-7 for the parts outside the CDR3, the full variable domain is DAGVTQSPTHLIKTRGQQVTLRCSPKSGHDTVSWYQQALGQGPQFIFQYYEEEERQRGNFPDRFSGHQFPNYSSELNVNALLLGDSALYLCASSAQPSGGGYEQYFGPGTRLTVT.

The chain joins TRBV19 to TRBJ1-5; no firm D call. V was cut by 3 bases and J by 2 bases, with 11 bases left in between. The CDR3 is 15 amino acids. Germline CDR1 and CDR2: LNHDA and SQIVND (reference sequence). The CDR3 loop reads CASSIGEVGNQPQHF. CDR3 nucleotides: TGTGCCAGTAGTATTGGGGAGGTGGGCAATCAGCCCCAGCATTTT.

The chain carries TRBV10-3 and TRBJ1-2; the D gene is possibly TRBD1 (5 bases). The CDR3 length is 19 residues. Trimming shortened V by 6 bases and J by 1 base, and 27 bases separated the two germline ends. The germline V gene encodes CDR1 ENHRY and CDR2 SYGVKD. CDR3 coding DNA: TGTGCCATCAGAGCAGGAGGAGGACGGACGGGGGAGGTTAACTATGGCTACACCTTC. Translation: CAIRAGGGRTGEVNYGYTF.

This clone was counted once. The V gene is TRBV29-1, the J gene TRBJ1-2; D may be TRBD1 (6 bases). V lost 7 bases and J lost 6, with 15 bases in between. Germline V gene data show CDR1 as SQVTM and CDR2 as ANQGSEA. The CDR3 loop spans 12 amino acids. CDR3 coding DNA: TGCAGCGGGTCATCAGGGGACAATGGCTACACCTTC. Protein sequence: CSGSSGDNGYTF.

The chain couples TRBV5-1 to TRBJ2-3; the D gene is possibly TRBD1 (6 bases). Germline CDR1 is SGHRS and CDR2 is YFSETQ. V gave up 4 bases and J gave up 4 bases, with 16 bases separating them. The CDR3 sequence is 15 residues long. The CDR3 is CASSEQGVRADTQYF. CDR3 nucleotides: TGCGCCAGCAGCGAACAGGGTGTCAGGGCAGATACGCAGTATTTT.

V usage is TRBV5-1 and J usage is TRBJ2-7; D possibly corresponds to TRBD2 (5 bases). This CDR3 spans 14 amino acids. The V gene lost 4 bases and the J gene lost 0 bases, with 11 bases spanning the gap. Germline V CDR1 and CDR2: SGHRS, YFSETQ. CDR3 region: CASSVIRDSYEQYF. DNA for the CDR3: TGCGCCAGCAGCGTGATCCGGGACTCCTACGAGCAGTACTTC.

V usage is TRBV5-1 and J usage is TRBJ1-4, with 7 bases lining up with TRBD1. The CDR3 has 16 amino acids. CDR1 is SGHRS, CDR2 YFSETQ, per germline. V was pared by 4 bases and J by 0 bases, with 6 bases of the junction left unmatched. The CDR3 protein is CASSLRDSSTNEKLFF. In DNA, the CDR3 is TGCGCCAGCAGCCTGCGGGACAGCTCAACTAATGAAAAACTGTTTTTT.

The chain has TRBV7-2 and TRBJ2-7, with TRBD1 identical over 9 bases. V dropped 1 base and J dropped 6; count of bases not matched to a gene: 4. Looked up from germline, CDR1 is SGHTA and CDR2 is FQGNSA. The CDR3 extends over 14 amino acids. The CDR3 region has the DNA TGTGCCAGCAGCTTAGGGGACAGGGCCCTCGAGCAGTACTTC. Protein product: CASSLGDRALEQYF.

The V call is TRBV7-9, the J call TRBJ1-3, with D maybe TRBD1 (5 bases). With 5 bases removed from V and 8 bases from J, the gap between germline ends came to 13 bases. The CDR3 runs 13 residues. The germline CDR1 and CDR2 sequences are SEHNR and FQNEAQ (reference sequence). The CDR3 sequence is CASSTQAADTIYF. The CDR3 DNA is TGTGCCAGCAGCACACAGGCTGCGGACACCATATATTTT.

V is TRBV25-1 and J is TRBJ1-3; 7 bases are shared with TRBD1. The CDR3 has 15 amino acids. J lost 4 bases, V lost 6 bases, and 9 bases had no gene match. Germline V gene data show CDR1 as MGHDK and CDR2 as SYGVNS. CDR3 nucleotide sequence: TGTGCCAGCAGCTTTACAGGGGCGTCAGGAAACACCATATATTTT. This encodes CASSFTGASGNTIYF.

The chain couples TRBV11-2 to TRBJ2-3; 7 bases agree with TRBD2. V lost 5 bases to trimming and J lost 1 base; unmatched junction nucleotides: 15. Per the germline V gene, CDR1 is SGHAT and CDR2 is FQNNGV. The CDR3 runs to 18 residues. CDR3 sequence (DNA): TGTGCCAGCAGCCCGCTCCGGGCGGGGGAATGGGGCACAGATACGCAGTATTTT. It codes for CASSPLRAGEWGTDTQYF.

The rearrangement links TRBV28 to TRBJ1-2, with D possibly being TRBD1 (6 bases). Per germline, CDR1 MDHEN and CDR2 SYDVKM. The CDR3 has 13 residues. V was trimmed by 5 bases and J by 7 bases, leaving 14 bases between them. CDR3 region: CASSPDRLGGYTF. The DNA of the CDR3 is TGTGCCAGCAGTCCCGACAGGTTAGGTGGCTACACCTTC.